The clone carrying this T cell receptor beta chain has only one observation. As yet, its antigen is unknown. The junction differs from germline at one of its ends, possibly a read error. The protocol was immunoSEQ multiplex PCR, while the TCRdb copy is restricted to in-frame clones and leaves out a portion. Of roughly 100,000 clones detected, about nine tenths appear once; the ten largest clones hold 3% to 3.5%. The data were taken from a study of T cell responses to AZD1222 COVID-19 vaccine. The CDR3 consists of 13 residues. The germline V gene encodes CDR1 SEHNR and CDR2 FQNEAQ (reference sequence). Study-level results: Donors, mostly white British, included more females; clonal diversity was possibly underestimated. Just a handful of people given AZD1222 tested seropositive at baseline. Every sample of the repertoires postdated the peak T cell response. Once two AZD1222 doses were given, Spike-specific TCR breadth and depth went up.

The genes are TRBV7-9 and TRBJ1-1; no clear D gene. This sequence originates from an adult who received the MenACWY meningococcal vaccine as a control. Sequences were derived from peripheral blood, sampled 28 days after the second dose of the MenACWY control vaccine. This CDR3 is CASSLAHTTEAFF. The CDR3 nucleotides are TGTGCCAGCAGCCTAGCGCACACCACTGAAGCTTTCTTT. Based on the CDR3 plus reference TRBV7-9 and TRBJ1-1, the full variable domain is DTGVSQNPRHKITKRGQNVTFRCDPISEHNRLYWYRQTLGQGPEFLTYFQNEAQLEKSRLLSDRFSAERPKGSFSTLEIQRTEQGDSAMYLCASSLAHTTEAFFGQGTRLTVV.